Listed here are 4 T cell receptor beta chains from one sample, sequenced in a study of early T cells in non-severe SARS-CoV-2 infection. TCRdb reprocessed the 5' RACE reads via MiXCR and lists one record per CDR3 protein. The sample lists 70,000 to 90,000 distinct CDR3 sequences, 15% to 17% occurring once. Specimen: whole blood. These receptors all stem from an adult who was a healthcare worker with PCR-confirmed SARS-CoV-2 infection or an uninfected control (not recorded which).

The chain is built from TRBV7-2 and TRBJ1-3, with D uncertain. Germline lookup yields CDR1 SGHTA and CDR2 FQGNSA. The CDR3 contains 16 residues. V was cut by 5 bases and J by 0 bases, with 14 bases left in between. CDR3 sequence (DNA): TGTGCCAGCAGCCCCGCGGGTATGGTCTCTGGAAACACCATATATTTT. It encodes CASSPAGMVSGNTIYF.

This clonotype has ten or more counts. The rearrangement links TRBV5-1 to TRBJ2-7; D is possibly TRBD1 (6 bases). The V end lost 4 bases, the J end lost 10 bases, and 24 bases lay between the germline ends. Germline-derived CDR1 and CDR2 are SGHRS and YFSETQ. The CDR3 consists of 15 residues. The CDR3 loop reads CASSASGTTQGIQYF. The CDR3 region has the DNA TGCGCCAGCAGCGCGTCCGGGACAACGCAAGGGATACAGTACTTC. The full variable domain, rest sourced from reference TRBV5-1 and TRBJ2-7, is KAGVTQTPRYLIKTRGQQVTLSCSPISGHRSVSWYQQTPGQGLQFLFEYFSETQRNKGNFPGRFSGRQFSNSRSEMNVSTLELGDSALYLCASSASGTTQGIQYFGPGTRLTVT.

The chain carries TRBV30 and TRBJ2-1; 8 positions match TRBD2. In germline, CDR1 is GTSNPN, CDR2 SVGIG (reference sequence). The CDR3 covers 13 residues. J gave up 13 bases and V 2 bases, and 10 bases lay outside the gene matches. CDR3 nucleotides: TGTGCCTGGAGTCTCCGGGAGGGGGAGCGACAGTTCTTC. Encoded protein: CAWSLREGERQFF.

This clonotype was detected only a few times. The chain uses TRBV7-3 and TRBJ2-1, with TRBD2 matching over 14 bases. With V trimmed by 5 bases and J by 10 bases, 7 bases remained unmatched. Looked up from germline, CDR1 is SGHTA and CDR2 is FQGTGA. The CDR3 consists of 15 residues. The CDR3 loop is CASSPGLAGEGEQFF. CDR3 bases: TGTGCCAGCAGCCCGGGACTAGCGGGGGAGGGGGAGCAGTTCTTC.